The clone carrying this T cell receptor (beta chain) was found a few times. Its antigen is unknown. TCRdb analysed the RT-PCR reads with MiXCR anew, one entry per CDR3 protein. The sample contains almost 600,000 distinct CDR3 sequences, 11% to 15% of which appear only once. The data originate from a study of response to subunit inactivated influenza vaccine. Overall study findings and caveats: A suggestion made by the authors is that each seasonal influenza vaccination recruits few new T cells.

The germline gives CDR1 ENHRY, CDR2 SYGVKD. The CDR3 runs 16 residues. The V segment lost 6 bases and the J segment 5 bases; nucleotides outside the gene matches: 10. The specimen was PBMCs from blood, collected roughly 13 days after vaccination. The rearrangement links TRBV10-3 to TRBJ1-6; 7 nucleotides match TRBD1. The receptor comes from a man aged 50-59 years who received an inactivated influenza vaccine. CDR3 nucleotide sequence: TGTGCCATCAGGAAAAAGACCGGGACAGATAATTCACCCCTCCACTTT. Residues: CAIRKKTGTDNSPLHF.